This is a list of T cell receptor beta chains from one sample in a study of shared T cell receptors in the human thymus. Generated by immunoSEQ multiplex PCR, the TCRdb table keeps only in-frame clones and is missing some. The sample carries 450,000 to 650,000 clones, around 78% recorded once. This same sample was also part of a study on human thymus T cells.

Sequencing used thymocytes. Receptors originate from a boy younger than two with a congenital heart defect. CDR3s include the opening cysteine and the closing phenylalanine or tryptophan. D genes are given only for firm matches. Size values are once, few and many counts, or a class for expanded clones, and some rows have none.

TRBJ2-4 TRBV15 TRBD2 once CATSREDSGRDENIQYF TGTGCCACCAGCAGAGAAGATAGCGGGAGGGACGAAAACATTCAGTACTTC
TRBJ2-1 TRBV20-1 NA NA CSARQGGEQFF TGCAGTGCTAGACAGGGGGGTGAGCAGTTCTTC
TRBJ2-5 TRBV6-1 NA NA CASTQGTQETQYF TGTGCCAGCACCCAGGGGACCCAAGAGACCCAGTACTTC
TRBJ2-1 TRBV14 TRBD2 NA CASSQAEYQISREGHDEQFF TGTGCCAGCAGCCAAGCGGAATACCAGATCTCCCGGGAGGGCCATGATGAGCAGTTCTTC
TRBJ2-7 TRBV30 TRBD2 once CGLGGGRSYEQYF TGCGGACTCGGGGGGGGCCGCTCCTACGAGCAGTACTTC
TRBJ1-5 TRBV27 NA NA CASSLKSRNQPQHF TGTGCCAGCAGTTTGAAAAGCCGCAATCAGCCCCAGCATTTT
TRBJ2-7 TRBV27 NA NA CASSHRQETTYEQYF TGTGCCAGCAGTCATAGACAGGAAACCACTTACGAGCAGTACTTC
TRBJ2-7 TRBV2 TRBD1 NA CASSYDREPAYEQYF TGTGCCAGCAGTTACGACAGGGAACCCGCCTACGAGCAGTACTTC
TRBJ2-7 TRBV10-2 TRBD1 NA CASSEKWDRGEQYF TGCGCCAGCAGTGAGAAGTGGGACAGGGGCGAGCAGTACTTC
TRBJ1-1 TRBV12-5 TRBD1 NA CASGPGTGREAFF TGTGCTAGTGGTCCGGGGACAGGCCGGGAAGCTTTCTTT
TRBJ1-2 TRBV14 NA NA CASSQEGRAHGYTF TGTGCCAGCAGCCAAGAGGGCAGGGCCCATGGCTACACCTTC
TRBJ2-7 TRBV6-4 TRBD2 NA CPWREVFAYEQYF TGCCCCTGGCGGGAGGTCTTCGCCTACGAGCAGTACTTC
TRBJ2-7 TRBV4-3 TRBD2 NA CASSQDRDYYEQYF TGCGCCAGCAGCCAAGATAGGGACTACTACGAGCAGTACTTC
TRBJ2-7 TRBV5-1 TRBD2 NA CASSSTRDYGEQYF TGCGCCAGCAGCTCCACCCGGGACTACGGCGAGCAGTACTTC
TRBJ1-1 TRBV11-3 NA NA CASSRPGHRNTEAFF TGTGCCAGCAGCCGACCGGGACACAGGAACACTGAAGCTTTCTTT
TRBJ2-7 TRBV11-1 TRBD2 few CASSPVPVQASGSEQYF TGTGCCAGCAGCCCAGTGCCGGTTCAGGCTAGCGGGAGCGAGCAGTACTTC
TRBJ2-3 TRBV6-1 NA NA CASSDPASTDTQYF TGTGCCAGCAGCGATCCTGCGAGTACAGATACGCAGTATTTT
TRBJ2-7 TRBV6-5 TRBD2 NA CASSQTSGVSYEQYF TGTGCCAGCAGCCAAACTAGCGGGGTCTCCTACGAGCAGTACTTC
TRBJ2-7 TRBV28 NA once CASSFGGGRYEQYF TGTGCCAGCAGTTTTGGCGGGGGCCGGTACGAGCAGTACTTC
TRBJ1-2 TRBV4-2 TRBD1 once CASSKTGRKSYGYTF TGTGCCAGCAGCAAGACAGGGAGGAAAAGCTATGGCTACACCTTC
TRBJ2-1 TRBV28 TRBD2 NA CASAGEGREVHNEQFF TGTGCCAGCGCCGGGGAAGGGAGGGAGGTCCACAATGAGCAGTTCTTC
TRBJ2-1 TRBV4-1 TRBD2 NA CASSQGTSGIGSEQFF TGCGCCAGCAGCCAGGGGACTAGCGGGATCGGTAGTGAGCAGTTCTTC
TRBJ1-5 TRBV30 TRBD1 NA CAWSRNRGPGNQPQHF TGTGCCTGGAGCCGAAACAGGGGGCCGGGCAATCAGCCCCAGCATTTT
TRBJ2-1 TRBV6-4 NA NA CASSVQGTGYNEQFF TGTGCCAGCAGTGTGCAGGGGACGGGATACAATGAGCAGTTCTTC
TRBJ2-7 TRBV7-2 TRBD2 few CASSLKGLASYEQYF TGTGCCAGCAGCTTAAAGGGACTAGCTAGCTACGAGCAGTACTTC
TRBJ2-1 TRBV11-2 NA NA CASSPTSYEQFF TGTGCCAGCAGCCCGACTAGTTATGAGCAGTTCTTC
TRBJ2-7 TRBV5-1 NA NA CASTPLGWGRSSYEQYF TGCGCCAGCACCCCCCTGGGGTGGGGCAGGAGCTCCTACGAGCAGTACTTC
TRBJ2-7 TRBV19 NA NA CASSIDGSPYEQYF TGTGCCAGTAGTATCGACGGGAGCCCCTACGAGCAGTACTTC
TRBJ1-3 TRBV11-2 TRBD1 NA CASSGPGQVSGNTIYF TGTGCCAGCAGCGGACCCGGACAGGTCTCTGGAAACACCATATATTTT
TRBJ2-3 TRBV6-1 TRBD1 few CASSEGWDRATDTQYF TGTGCCAGCAGTGAAGGTTGGGACAGGGCAACAGATACGCAGTATTTT